This T cell receptor beta chain was found in a study of cytomegalovirus exposure and HLA in healthy donors. Study background: T cells numbering around 170 million yielded more than 100 million unique TCR beta sequences in an earlier analysis. Regarding the study as a whole: It was only CMV serostatus that was available as immune exposure information. The productive fraction for most TCR beta V segments was about 87% or about 30% in an earlier analysis.

Deletions cut 6 bases from V and 0 bases from J, with 11 bases between. This CDR3 comprises 13 residues. Germline-derived CDR1 and CDR2 are SQVTM and ANQGSEA. 13 Jbeta primers and 60 Vbeta primers were used for the PCR. The table came from immunoSEQ multiplex PCR; TCRdb's copy has only in-frame clones and leaves some out. Of under 130,000 clones in the sample, around two thirds were seen once. Nominal health characterized the donors when sampled, though unrecorded immune exposures were likely. Comments on this clone: Its target is unknown.

The clonotype was recovered from a man aged 50-59 years in good health and CMV-seropositive. The sequenced sample consisted of PBMCs. V gene TRBV29-1 combines with J gene TRBJ1-2, with D possibly TRBD1 on 6 matching bases. CDR3 sequence (DNA): TGCAGCGTGGGACATAACCCTAACTATGGCTACACCTTC. Its translation is CSVGHNPNYGYTF.